The 31 T cell receptor beta chains below were found in one sample sequenced in a study of shared clonotypes between healthy human individuals. Assay used: immunoSEQ multiplex PCR; TCRdb lists only in-frame clones, some missing. The sample includes 400,000 to 500,000 clones, roughly 85% of them seen just once. The sample comprised PBMCs. The origin of the receptors is a woman aged 40-49 years in good health. Some clones in this sample may be carry-over from other donors' samples.

The chain uses TRBV5-1 and TRBJ2-1, with 11 nucleotides matching TRBD2. V dropped 6 bases and J dropped 8; count of bases not matched to a gene: 19. There are 18 residues in the CDR3. Germline CDR1 is SGHRS and CDR2 is YFSETQ. CDR3 DNA: TGCGCCAGCACAGACGGGCTAGCGGGAGGTGGGGTCACGTATGAGCAGTTCTTC. This gives the protein CASTDGLAGGGVTYEQFF.

The rearrangement joins TRBV28 to TRBJ1-4, with unresolved D. There are 15 residues in the CDR3. The ends were cut back, 2 bases at V and 8 bases at J, with 15 bases in the middle. Germline CDR1 and CDR2: MDHEN and SYDVKM. CDR3 in amino acids: CASSLIVSNGEKLFF. CDR3 DNA sequence: TGTGCCAGCAGTTTAATCGTCTCAAACGGGGAAAAACTGTTTTTT.

The table lists this clone with a few counts. The rearrangement links TRBV5-1 to TRBJ1-5, with 8 nucleotides matching TRBD1. This CDR3 comprises 14 residues. The V gene end was trimmed by 4 bases and the J gene end by 5 bases; junction bases not matched to a gene: 5. Germline loops: CDR1 SGHRS, CDR2 YFSETQ. The CDR3 DNA reads as TGCGCCAGCAGCGTACAGGGGGGAGATCAGCCCCAGCATTTT. Translating gives CASSVQGGDQPQHF.

The chain uses TRBV6-5 and TRBJ2-7; 10 bases align to TRBD1. The J segment lost 6 bases and the V segment lost 2 bases, leaving 10 bases of the junction unmatched. Germline lookup yields CDR1 MNHEY and CDR2 SVGAGI. CDR3 length equals 16 residues. In DNA form, the CDR3 reads TGTGCCAGCAGTTACGCTCTCGGGACAGGGGTCTTCGAGCAGTACTTC. Residues: CASSYALGTGVFEQYF.

The DNA for the CDR3 is TGTGCCAGCTCACCGACTATGACAGGGGGGGAGACCCAGTACTTC. Protein: CASSPTMTGGETQYF. The genes are TRBV18 and TRBJ2-5; 9 nucleotides align to TRBD1. The length of the CDR3 is 15 residues. The V segment lost 3 bases and the J segment 5 bases; nucleotides outside the gene matches: 7. CDR1 KGHSH and CDR2 LQKENI come from the germline V gene.

This clone was seen once. The chain is built from TRBV27 and TRBJ2-1; D not certain. The CDR3 length is 16 residues. V lost 2 bases to trimming and J lost 0 bases, with 11 bases between them. Germline loops: CDR1 MNHEY, CDR2 SMNVEV (reference sequence). The DNA for the CDR3 is TGTGCCAGCAGTTTAGTCGGTACGAGCTCCTACAATGAGCAGTTCTTC. Its protein product is CASSLVGTSSYNEQFF.

V usage is TRBV11-3 and J usage is TRBJ1-1; D unclear. The CDR3 extends over 13 amino acids. The germline CDR1 and CDR2 sequences are SGHNT and YENEEA. The germline V and J ends were trimmed by 5 bases and 3 bases, with 10 bases remaining between them. The CDR3 nucleotides are TGTGCCAGCAGCATAAATAGGGACACTGAAGCTTTCTTT. Protein product: CASSINRDTEAFF. The full variable domain, with the rest looked up from reference TRBV11-3 and TRBJ1-1, is EAGVVQSPRYKIIEKKQPVAFWCNPISGHNTLYWYLQNLGQGPELLIRYENEEAVDDSQLPKDRFSAERLKGVDSTLKIQPAELGDSAVYLCASSINRDTEAFFGQGTRLTVV.

This clone has only a few counts. The genes are TRBV18 and TRBJ1-1; a weak D match, TRBD1 (6 bases). V was clipped by 6 bases and J by 3 bases, with 11 bases between them. The CDR3 runs to 13 residues. The germline V gene encodes CDR1 KGHSH and CDR2 LQKENI. In DNA form, the CDR3 reads TGTGCCAGCTCTAACAGGGTGGACACTGAAGCTTTCTTT. Translated: CASSNRVDTEAFF. Drawing the rest from reference TRBV18 and TRBJ1-1, the complete variable domain is NAGVMQNPRHLVRRRGQEARLRCSPMKGHSHVYWYRQLPEEGLKFMVYLQKENIIDESGMPKERFSAEFPKEGPSILRIQQVVRGDSAAYFCASSNRVDTEAFFGQGTRLTVV.

This clone was counted a single time. The V and J genes are TRBV7-2 and TRBJ1-1; D not certain. CDR1 SGHTA and CDR2 FQGNSA come from the germline V gene. The length of the CDR3 is 12 residues. Trimming removed 5 bases at V and 7 bases at J, with 11 bases between. CDR3 protein: CASSPFVSEAFF. CDR3 DNA sequence: TGTGCCAGCAGCCCCTTCGTAAGTGAAGCTTTCTTT.

This clone was counted many times. This chain joins TRBV6-1 and TRBJ1-5; TRBD1 is a possible D gene (5 bases). V lost 5 bases and J 3 bases, leaving 11 bases between the germline ends. This CDR3 is built from 14 residues. Germline V gene data show CDR1 as MNHNS and CDR2 as SASEGT. For the CDR3, the DNA is TGTGCCAGCAGTTCAGTGGGGCCCAATCAGCCCCAGCATTTT. This sequence encodes CASSSVGPNQPQHF.

This chain connects TRBV7-2 to TRBJ2-3; 10 bases are shared with TRBD2. Germline V gene data show CDR1 as SGHTA and CDR2 as FQGNSA. The length of the CDR3 is 13 residues. Trimming cost V 4 bases and J 6 bases; bases outside gene matches: 1. The chain's CDR3 is CASSWGLADTQYF. The CDR3 DNA reads as TGTGCCAGCAGCTGGGGACTAGCGGATACGCAGTATTTT.

This chain links TRBV9 with TRBJ2-5; 11 nucleotides line up with TRBD2. V was pared by 3 bases and J by 4 bases, with 11 bases of the junction left unmatched. From germline, CDR1 is SGDLS and CDR2 YYNGEE. The CDR3 runs to 17 residues. CDR3 in amino acids: CASSAEVGTSGGETQYF. CDR3 nucleotide sequence: TGTGCCAGCAGCGCCGAGGTTGGGACTAGCGGCGGAGAGACCCAGTACTTC.

This clone was seen a handful of times. The V call is TRBV7-3, the J call TRBJ2-7; D is possibly TRBD2 (6 bases). CDR1 and CDR2 from the germline V gene are SGHTA and FQGTGA. V lost 0 bases to trimming and J lost 7 bases, with 13 bases between them. The CDR3 is made up of 14 amino acids. The CDR3 sequence: CASSLTFGAGEQYF. In DNA, the CDR3 is TGTGCCAGCAGCTTAACGTTCGGAGCGGGTGAGCAGTACTTC.

The chain links TRBV7-9 to TRBJ2-1; 7 bases line up with TRBD2. Germline CDR1 reads SEHNR; CDR2 reads FQNEAQ (reference sequence). The CDR3 covers 14 residues. The J segment lost 7 bases and the V segment lost 5 bases, leaving 8 bases of the junction unmatched. The chain's CDR3 is CASSPRLALNEQFF. In DNA, the CDR3 is TGTGCCAGCAGCCCCCGACTAGCACTTAATGAGCAGTTCTTC.

This rearrangement joins TRBV5-1 to TRBJ2-1; 8 bases are a match to TRBD2. The germline gives CDR1 SGHRS, CDR2 YFSETQ. The junction had 2 bases not matched to a gene; V was cut back by 0 bases and J by 3 bases. The CDR3 consists of 15 residues. CDR3: CASSLVAGGYNEQFF. CDR3 bases: TGCGCCAGCAGCTTGGTGGCGGGAGGCTACAATGAGCAGTTCTTC.

This clone was found a few times. This chain's CDR3 is CASSLTSGSTGELFF. The CDR3 DNA is TGTGCCAGCAGCCTTACTAGCGGGAGCACCGGGGAGCTGTTTTTT. The genes are TRBV7-8 and TRBJ2-2; 11 nucleotides line up with TRBD2. V dropped 5 bases and J dropped 4; count of bases not matched to a gene: 3. The CDR3 runs 15 residues. From germline, CDR1 is SGHVS and CDR2 FQNEAQ.

V is TRBV29-1 and J is TRBJ2-6; no reliable D call. Germline V gives CDR1 SQVTM, CDR2 ANQGSEA. With 6 bases removed from V and 0 bases from J, the gap between germline ends came to 12 bases. The CDR3 contains 15 residues. The CDR3 region has the DNA TGCAGCGTGGATCTGGGGAACTCTGGGGCCAACGTCCTGACTTTC. Protein sequence: CSVDLGNSGANVLTF.

The genes are TRBV7-2 and TRBJ1-2; D ambiguous. The CDR3 extends over 13 amino acids. Per the germline V gene, CDR1 is SGHTA and CDR2 is FQGNSA. Trimming left V 2 bases short and J 4 bases short, with 8 bases between. CDR3 nucleotides: TGTGCCAGCAGCTTACTGGGCTCCTATGGCTACACCTTC. Its translation is CASSLLGSYGYTF.

The V and J genes are TRBV2 and TRBJ2-7; D perhaps matches TRBD1 (5 bases). The CDR3 runs to 11 residues. Germline assignment: CDR1 SNHLY and CDR2 FYNNEI. Trimming cost V 4 bases and J 6 bases, with 7 bases left between them. CDR3 nucleotides: TGTGCCAGCAGTGGTGACAGCGAGCAGTACTTC. Encoded protein: CASSGDSEQYF.

This clone turned up a few times. This chain joins TRBV2 and TRBJ2-4; D unclear. Trimming took off 4 bases at V and 1 base at J, with 8 bases between the two ends. The CDR3 loop spans 14 amino acids. CDR1 is SNHLY and CDR2 is FYNNEI in the germline V gene. CDR3 bases: TGTGCCAGCAGTGTAGATTTGGCCAAAAACATTCAGTACTTC. The encoded protein is CASSVDLAKNIQYF.

This chain links TRBV28 with TRBJ1-2; D perhaps matches TRBD1 (6 bases). This CDR3 comprises 16 residues. CDR1 MDHEN and CDR2 SYDVKM come from the germline V gene. V lost 5 bases, J lost 6 bases, and 22 bases lay in between. CDR3 in DNA: TGTGCCAGCAGTCCCCTACAGGGCTTTGGGGGGGATGGCTACACCTTC. Its protein is CASSPLQGFGGDGYTF.

This chain links TRBV27 with TRBJ1-2; D gene uncertain. The CDR3 runs 15 residues. With 1 base removed from V and 3 bases from J, the gap between germline ends came to 12 bases. Germline values: CDR1 MNHEY, CDR2 SMNVEV (reference sequence). In DNA, the CDR3 is TGTGCCAGCAGTTTATTCTTCGAGGGTCACTATGGCTACACCTTC. Translated, it gives CASSLFFEGHYGYTF.

This clone was picked up a small number of times. The rearrangement links TRBV6-5 to TRBJ1-3, with a weak D call TRBD1 (5 bases). CDR3 length: 15 residues. The V gene's germline CDR1 is MNHEY and CDR2 SVGAGI. The V end was cut by 8 bases, the J end by 4 bases, with 18 bases between. DNA for the CDR3: TGTGCCAGCGGCACCCAGGGAATCGGAGGAAACACCATATATTTT. Protein product: CASGTQGIGGNTIYF.

Regarding this clone: Other DNA sequences from this sample encode an identical CDR3 as well. The chain has TRBV5-1 and TRBJ2-3; 9 nucleotides match TRBD2. CDR3 size: 14 residues. Trimming took 4 bases from V and 2 from J; bases not matched to a gene: 2. Germline CDR1 reads SGHRS; CDR2 reads YFSETQ. CDR3 residues: CASSPGLATDTQYF. As DNA, the CDR3 is TGCGCCAGCAGCCCGGGACTAGCCACAGATACGCAGTATTTT. Full variable domain (rest looked up from reference TRBV5-1 and TRBJ2-3): KAGVTQTPRYLIKTRGQQVTLSCSPISGHRSVSWYQQTPGQGLQFLFEYFSETQRNKGNFPGRFSGRQFSNSRSEMNVSTLELGDSALYLCASSPGLATDTQYFGPGTRLTVL.

A word on this clone: This same CDR3 is encoded by further DNA sequences in the sample. This chain connects TRBV7-9 to TRBJ2-1; TRBD1 aligns across 7 bases. The germline gives CDR1 SEHNR, CDR2 FQNEAQ (reference sequence). Unmatched junction bases numbered 7, after V lost 5 bases and J lost 0 bases. This CDR3 is 16 amino acids long. Here the CDR3 reads CASSPRQGSSYNEQFF. CDR3 in DNA: TGTGCCAGCAGCCCGCGACAGGGAAGCTCCTACAATGAGCAGTTCTTC.

The table lists this clone with a few counts. This chain uses TRBV2 with TRBJ1-1; D is possibly TRBD1 (5 bases). Per the germline V gene, CDR1 is SNHLY and CDR2 is FYNNEI. V lost 4 bases, J lost 5 bases, and 14 bases lay in between. CDR3 length equals 14 residues. CDR3 sequence reads: CASSAGGRRTEAFF. Here the CDR3 DNA reads TGTGCCAGCAGTGCTGGGGGGAGGAGAACTGAAGCTTTCTTT.

This chain joins TRBV5-1 and TRBJ2-3, with 10 bases matching TRBD2. The CDR3 is 14 amino acids. The trim removed 2 bases at V and 6 bases at J, leaving 3 bases unmatched. Germline CDR1 SGHRS, CDR2 YFSETQ. CDR3 DNA sequence: TGCGCCAGCAGCTTTGGAGCGGGAGGGGATACGCAGTATTTT. It codes for CASSFGAGGDTQYF. The full variable domain, rest sourced from reference TRBV5-1 and TRBJ2-3, is KAGVTQTPRYLIKTRGQQVTLSCSPISGHRSVSWYQQTPGQGLQFLFEYFSETQRNKGNFPGRFSGRQFSNSRSEMNVSTLELGDSALYLCASSFGAGGDTQYFGPGTRLTVL.

As concerns this clone: A much larger clone lies a single base off, so this may be a read error. V gene TRBV27 combines with J gene TRBJ1-1, with D possibly matching TRBD1 (6 bases). The CDR3 spans 13 residues. Trimming shortened V by 6 bases and J by 0 bases, and 8 bases separated the two germline ends. Germline V gene data show CDR1 as MNHEY and CDR2 as SMNVEV (reference sequence). This CDR3 is CASRQGLNTEAFF. The CDR3 region has the DNA TGTGCCAGCAGACAGGGATTGAACACTGAAGCTTTCTTT.

V and J are TRBV28 and TRBJ1-2; no reliable D call. V lost 3 bases and J lost 2, with 7 bases in between. The CDR3 has 13 amino acids. The germline V gene encodes CDR1 MDHEN and CDR2 SYDVKM. The CDR3, as DNA: TGTGCCAGCAGTTTGGTCGGAAACTATGGCTACACCTTC. As protein: CASSLVGNYGYTF.

A note on this clone: A far larger clone is one base from this, pointing to a likely read error. The rearrangement links TRBV28 to TRBJ1-1, with D perhaps matching TRBD1 (6 bases). This CDR3 is 17 amino acids long. The germline V gene encodes CDR1 MDHEN and CDR2 SYDVKM. DNA for the CDR3: TGTGCCGGCAGTTTTTGGGACTTCAGGGGAAAGAACACTGAAGCTTTCTTT. Encoded protein: CAGSFWDFRGKNTEAFF.

The J gene is TRBJ2-5, the V gene TRBV7-9; D ambiguous. Looked up from germline, CDR1 is SEHNR and CDR2 is FQNEAQ (reference sequence). The CDR3 contains 14 residues. Deletions cut 1 base from V and 5 bases from J, with 11 bases between. The CDR3 here is CASSLGRGSETQYF. The CDR3 DNA reads TGTGCCAGCAGCTTAGGAAGAGGCTCCGAGACCCAGTACTTC.